This T cell receptor beta chain was identified during a study of OX40 agonist ivuxolimab in advanced cancers. Study-level background: Hepatocellular carcinoma, melanoma, renal cell or head and neck cancer occurred in dose-escalation patients.

Trimming took off 5 bases at V and 5 bases at J, with 15 bases between the two ends. Germline V CDR1 and CDR2: MNHEY, SMNVEV (reference sequence). The CDR3 has 14 amino acids. Findings and caveats of the study: With doses of 0.1 to 3.0 mg/kg, CD4+ and CD8+ blood T cells had undergone clonal expansion by week 6. Expanded peripheral T cell antigen specificity was not determined.

Patients were excluded for autoimmune disease history or systemic immunosuppression. Profiled with immunoSEQ multiplex PCR; TCRdb holds only in-frame clones, not every one. Altogether 50,000 to 75,000 clones are present, over 80% being singletons, with the ten largest covering 1.9%. On this clone itself: Its specificity is unknown.

Specimen: CD4+ or CD8+ T cells sorted from blood, collected in a trial of the OX40 agonist ivuxolimab. This chain links TRBV27 with TRBJ1-1; D is perhaps TRBD1 (5 bases). The sequence was obtained from an adult with an advanced solid tumor such as melanoma, head and neck, liver or kidney cancer. The DNA for the CDR3 is TGTGCCAGCAGTGTCCCCGGGGGTTGGACTGAAGCTTTCTTT. Its translation: CASSVPGGWTEAFF.